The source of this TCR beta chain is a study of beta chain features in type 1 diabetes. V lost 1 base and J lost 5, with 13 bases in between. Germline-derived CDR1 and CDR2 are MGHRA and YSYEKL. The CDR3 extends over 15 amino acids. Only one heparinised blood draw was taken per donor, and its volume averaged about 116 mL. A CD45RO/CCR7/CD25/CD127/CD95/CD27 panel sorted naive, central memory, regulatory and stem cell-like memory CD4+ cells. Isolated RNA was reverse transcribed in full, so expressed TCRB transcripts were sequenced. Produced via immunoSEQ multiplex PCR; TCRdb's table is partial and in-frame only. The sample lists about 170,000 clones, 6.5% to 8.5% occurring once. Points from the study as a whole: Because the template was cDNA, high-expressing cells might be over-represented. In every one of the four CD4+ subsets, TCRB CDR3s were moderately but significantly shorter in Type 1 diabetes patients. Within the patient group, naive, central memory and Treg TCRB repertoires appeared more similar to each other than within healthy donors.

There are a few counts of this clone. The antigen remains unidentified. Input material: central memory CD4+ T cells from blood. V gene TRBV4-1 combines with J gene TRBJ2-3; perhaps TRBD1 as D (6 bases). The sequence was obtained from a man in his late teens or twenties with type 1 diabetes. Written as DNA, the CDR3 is TGCGCCAGCAGCCAAGGGGGGCAGGGATTAGATACGCAGTATTTT. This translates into CASSQGGQGLDTQYF.